This TCR beta chain was recovered during a study of T cell changes during pregnancy in multiple sclerosis. Trimming shortened V by 4 bases and J by 5 bases, and 11 bases separated the two germline ends. The germline CDR1 and CDR2 sequences are SGHDN and FVKESK. The CDR3 spans 13 residues. Produced via immunoSEQ multiplex PCR; TCRdb's table is partial and in-frame only. The table lists some 60,000 clones, over 80% of them singletons. The TCR was taken from a female donor with multiple sclerosis, enrolled in a pregnancy study. V and J are TRBV14 and TRBJ1-2; D perhaps matches TRBD1 (6 bases). This specimen consisted of CD4+ T cells from peripheral blood mononuclear cells, obtained in the first trimester of pregnancy. The chain's CDR3 is CASSPQQGYGYTF. The CDR3 bases are TGTGCCAGCAGCCCCCAACAGGGTTATGGCTACACCTTC.